This TCR beta chain was observed in a study of shared clonotypes between healthy human individuals. Points from the study as a whole: Sorted-subset sequencing, rarefaction showed, was incomplete despite large depth. Among a few donors, around 5% of naive CD4 clonotypes were found in common.

Germline V lookup: CDR1 SGHTA, CDR2 FQGNSA. V was cut by 2 bases and J by 0 bases, with 17 bases left in between. The CDR3 is made up of 17 amino acids. Authors' methods: Filtering differed, since immunoSEQ gave only junction sequences and no quality scores. Some clones are missing from TCRdb's copy, which holds only in-frame ones; the method was immunoSEQ multiplex PCR. The DNA was the basis for D and trimming; V, J and clone size are from that table. The sample includes nearly 1,000,000 clones, less than 85% of them seen just once. Points on this clone: Its antigen is not known.

The rearrangement uses TRBV7-2 and TRBJ2-7, with D hard to call. The sequence came from a man younger than 30 in good health. The sequenced material came from memory CD4+ T cells sorted from blood. Subset meaning: CD45RA-negative fraction. This chain's CDR3 is CASSLSIASRSSYEQYF. In DNA form, the CDR3 reads TGTGCCAGCAGCTTAAGTATCGCCTCCCGTAGCTCCTACGAGCAGTACTTC.